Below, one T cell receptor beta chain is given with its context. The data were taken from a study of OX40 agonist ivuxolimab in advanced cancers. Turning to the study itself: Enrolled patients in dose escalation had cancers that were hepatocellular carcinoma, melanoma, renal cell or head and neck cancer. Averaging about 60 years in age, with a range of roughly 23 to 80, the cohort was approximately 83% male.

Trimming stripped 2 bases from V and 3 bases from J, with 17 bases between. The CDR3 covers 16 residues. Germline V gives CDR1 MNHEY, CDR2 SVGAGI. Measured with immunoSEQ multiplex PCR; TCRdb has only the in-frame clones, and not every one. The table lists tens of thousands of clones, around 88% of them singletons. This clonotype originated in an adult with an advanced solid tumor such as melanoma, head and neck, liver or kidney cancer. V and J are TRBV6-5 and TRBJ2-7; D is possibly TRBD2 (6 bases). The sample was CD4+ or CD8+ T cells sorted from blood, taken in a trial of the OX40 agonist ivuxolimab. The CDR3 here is CASSYPGGGGDYEQYF. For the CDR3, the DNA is TGTGCCAGCAGTTACCCCGGGGGTGGAGGGGACTACGAGCAGTACTTC.